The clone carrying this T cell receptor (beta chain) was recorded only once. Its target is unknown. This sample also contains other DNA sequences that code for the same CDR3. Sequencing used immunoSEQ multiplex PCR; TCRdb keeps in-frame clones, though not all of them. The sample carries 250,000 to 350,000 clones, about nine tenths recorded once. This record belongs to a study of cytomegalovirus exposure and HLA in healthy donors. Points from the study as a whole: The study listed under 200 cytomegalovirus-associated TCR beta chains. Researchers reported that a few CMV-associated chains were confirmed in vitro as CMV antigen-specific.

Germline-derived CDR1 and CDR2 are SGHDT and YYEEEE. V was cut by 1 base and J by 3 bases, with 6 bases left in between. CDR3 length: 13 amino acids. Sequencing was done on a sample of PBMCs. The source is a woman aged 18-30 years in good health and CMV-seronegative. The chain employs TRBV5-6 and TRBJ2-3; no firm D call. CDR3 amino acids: CASSLPSTDTQYF. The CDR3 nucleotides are TGTGCCAGCAGCTTGCCTAGTACAGATACGCAGTATTTT. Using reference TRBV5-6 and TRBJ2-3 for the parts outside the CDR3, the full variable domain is DAGVTQSPTHLIKTRGQQVTLRCSPKSGHDTVSWYQQALGQGPQFIFQYYEEEERQRGNFPDRFSGHQFPNYSSELNVNALLLGDSALYLCASSLPSTDTQYFGPGTRLTVL.